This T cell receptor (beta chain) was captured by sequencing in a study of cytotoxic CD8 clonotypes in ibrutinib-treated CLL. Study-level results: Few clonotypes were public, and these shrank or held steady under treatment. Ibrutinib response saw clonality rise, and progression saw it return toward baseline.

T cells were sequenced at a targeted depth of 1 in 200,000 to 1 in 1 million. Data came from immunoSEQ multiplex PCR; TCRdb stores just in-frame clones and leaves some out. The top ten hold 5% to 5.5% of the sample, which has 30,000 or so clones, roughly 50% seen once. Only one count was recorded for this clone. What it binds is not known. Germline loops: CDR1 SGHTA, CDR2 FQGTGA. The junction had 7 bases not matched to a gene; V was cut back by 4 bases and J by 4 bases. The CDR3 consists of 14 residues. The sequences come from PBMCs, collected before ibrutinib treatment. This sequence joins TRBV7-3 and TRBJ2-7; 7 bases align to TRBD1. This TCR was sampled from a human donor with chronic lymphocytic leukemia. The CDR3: CASSSGDSVYEQYF. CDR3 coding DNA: TGTGCCAGCAGCTCCGGGGACAGCGTATACGAGCAGTACTTC. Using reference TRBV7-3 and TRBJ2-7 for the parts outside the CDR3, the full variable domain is GAGVSQTPSNKVTEKGKYVELRCDPISGHTALYWYRQSLGQGPEFLIYFQGTGAADDSGLPNDRFFAVRPEGSVSTLKIQRTERGDSAVYLCASSSGDSVYEQYFGPGTRLTVT.